This record covers a single T cell receptor beta chain. J was trimmed by 11 bases and V by 0 bases; bases with no gene match: 3. The CDR3 has 12 amino acids. Profiling relied on immunoSEQ multiplex PCR, and the TCRdb table lists in-frame clones only, not all of them. Of hundreds of thousands of clones in the sample, 86% were seen once. The record originates from a study of blood T cell repertoires in COVID-19. Study details: Samples representing acute and convalescent COVID-19 were sourced from the United States, Italy and Spain. PBMCs, B-cell-depleted T cells, or T cells provided the cDNA or gDNA that made up the material.

Two negative PCRs, clearance, or symptom resolution characterized the recovered Cohort 3 donors. The sequenced material came from PBMCs or T cells enriched from blood (not recorded which). This chain joins TRBV12-3 or TRBV12-4 and TRBJ1-1, with TRBD1 matching over 7 bases. The sequence came from a woman aged 45-65 years who had recovered from COVID-19. The CDR3 region has the DNA TGTGCCAGCAGTTTAGCGACAGGGTCGGCTTTCTTT. This encodes CASSLATGSAFF.